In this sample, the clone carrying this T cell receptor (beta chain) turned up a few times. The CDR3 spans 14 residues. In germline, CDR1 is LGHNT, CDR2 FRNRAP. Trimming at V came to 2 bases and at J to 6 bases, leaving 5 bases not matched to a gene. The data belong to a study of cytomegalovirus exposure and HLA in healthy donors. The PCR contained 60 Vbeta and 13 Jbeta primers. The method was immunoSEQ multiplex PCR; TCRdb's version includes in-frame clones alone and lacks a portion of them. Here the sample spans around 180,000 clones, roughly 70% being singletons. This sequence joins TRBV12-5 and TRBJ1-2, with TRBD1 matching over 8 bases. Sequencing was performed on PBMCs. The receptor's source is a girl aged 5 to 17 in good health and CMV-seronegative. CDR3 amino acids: CASGLPEGQDGYTF. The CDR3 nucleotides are TGTGCTAGTGGTTTGCCCGAGGGACAGGATGGCTACACCTTC.